The present entry profiles one TCR beta chain with its context. Trimming took off 3 bases at V and 7 bases at J, with 16 bases between the two ends. The length of the CDR3 is 14 residues. Germline CDR1 reads DFQATT; CDR2 reads SNEGSKA (reference sequence). The sample is drawn from a study of T-cell reconstitution after alpha-beta-depleted transplantation in children. A library of TCRbeta sequences, prepared with unique molecular identifiers, was generated. TCRdb passed the PCR reads through MiXCR, listing each CDR3 protein once. The sample consists of about 500,000 distinct CDR3 sequences, approximately 32% of them appearing once.

The receptor's source is a human donor who donated a stem cell graft to a child with aplastic anemia. The genes are TRBV20-1 and TRBJ2-1; perhaps TRBD2 as D (6 bases). The sample consisted of PBMCs from the stem cell graft donor, taken from the stem cell graft. The CDR3 spells CSASGLGGKNEQFF. For the CDR3, the DNA is TGCAGTGCTAGTGGGCTTGGCGGGAAGAATGAGCAGTTCTTC.